This T cell receptor beta chain was obtained from a study of Ad26.COV2.S vaccination and SARS-CoV-2 variants. The assay was immunoSEQ multiplex PCR, and TCRdb's table has in-frame clones only and misses some. The table shows around 400,000 clones, with over 75% occurring only once. The treatment is: about 20 received Ad26.COV2.S at low or high dose, single or two shots; a few received placebo; per-sample allocation not given. Samples analyzed were those drawn on day 63 after the first vaccine or placebo injection. Germline V lookup: CDR1 SGHVS, CDR2 FNYEAQ. The CDR3 is made up of 17 amino acids. V gave up 4 bases and J gave up 4 bases; unmatched junction bases: 9.

This chain links TRBV7-6 with TRBJ2-7; 14 nucleotides match TRBD2. Here the sequenced sample was peripheral blood, taken in a trial of Ad26.COV2.S vaccine versus placebo. This receptor was obtained from a person aged 18 to 59 who received the Ad26.COV2.S COVID-19 vaccine or a placebo. The CDR3 region is CASSSGLAGVRGYEQYF. The CDR3 coding sequence is TGTGCCAGCAGCTCGGGACTAGCGGGAGTTAGGGGTTACGAGCAGTACTTC.